These 17 T cell receptor beta chains share one sample of origin, sequenced in a study of T cell changes during pregnancy in multiple sclerosis. Clones were sequenced by immunoSEQ multiplex PCR, and TCRdb holds only the in-frame ones, with some missing. The table includes over 50,000 clones, about 92% detected once. The sample was peripheral blood, taken in the first trimester of pregnancy. These receptor sequences come from a female donor with multiple sclerosis, enrolled in a pregnancy study.

The chain couples TRBV18 to TRBJ2-5; 8 bases are a match to TRBD2. This CDR3 spans 14 amino acids. CDR1 and CDR2 (germline): KGHSH, LQKENI. Germline trimming cut 6 bases from V and 2 bases from J; bases unmatched to any gene: 5. CDR3 residues: CASSRSSGQETQYF. The CDR3 nucleotides read TGTGCCAGCTCCCGCTCTAGCGGGCAAGAGACCCAGTACTTC. The full variable domain, its missing parts supplied by reference TRBV18 and TRBJ2-5, is NAGVMQNPRHLVRRRGQEARLRCSPMKGHSHVYWYRQLPEEGLKFMVYLQKENIIDESGMPKERFSAEFPKEGPSILRIQQVVRGDSAAYFCASSRSSGQETQYFGPGTRLLVL.

This clone came up once. The J gene is TRBJ1-2, the V gene TRBV6-1, with 8 bases lining up with TRBD1. From germline, CDR1 is MNHNS and CDR2 SASEGT. The CDR3 spans 16 residues. Trimming removed 2 bases from V and 0 bases from J; junction bases left unmatched: 5. CDR3 region: CASSERTGPPNYGYTF. DNA for the CDR3: TGTGCCAGCAGTGAACGGACAGGGCCCCCTAACTATGGCTACACCTTC.

The chain is built from TRBV19 and TRBJ2-6; D perhaps matches TRBD1 (6 bases). The CDR3 covers 19 residues. Germline loops: CDR1 LNHDA, CDR2 SQIVND (reference sequence). V was shortened by 2 bases and J by 0 bases, with 17 bases between the two germline ends. CDR3 nucleotides: TGTGCCAGTAGTATACAGGGGTTGGCGGGCCTCTCTGGGGCCAACGTCCTGACTTTC. The encoded protein is CASSIQGLAGLSGANVLTF.

For the CDR3, the DNA is TGTGCCAGCAGCCATGAGACAGGGACTGAAGCTTTCTTT. As protein: CASSHETGTEAFF. The V call is TRBV7-6, the J call TRBJ1-1; TRBD1 matches 7 bases. V trimming: 5 bases; J trimming: 5 bases; junction bases outside the gene matches: 5. The CDR3 consists of 13 residues. Per germline, CDR1 SGHVS and CDR2 FNYEAQ.

In its sample, this clone was seen once. The genes are TRBV18 and TRBJ2-1; possibly TRBD1 for D (5 bases). Germline V gene data show CDR1 as KGHSH and CDR2 as LQKENI. The CDR3 has 15 amino acids. V shed 3 bases and J shed 0 bases, with 9 bases lying between them. The CDR3 DNA sequence: TGTGCCAGCTCACCTCGGACACCCTCCTACAATGAGCAGTTCTTC. Its translation is CASSPRTPSYNEQFF.

The chain combines TRBV7-9 with TRBJ1-1; D is unclear. The ends were cut back, 3 bases at V and 0 bases at J, with 11 bases in the middle. Germline V gene lookup returns CDR1 SEHNR and CDR2 FQNEAQ (reference sequence). This CDR3 spans 15 amino acids. CDR3 bases: TGTGCCAGCAGCTTCCCGACAAATCTGAACACTGAAGCTTTCTTT. Translating gives CASSFPTNLNTEAFF.

V gene TRBV19 combines with J gene TRBJ1-5, with 7 bases identical to TRBD1. J was trimmed by 6 bases and V by 11 bases; bases with no gene match: 13. Germline assignment: CDR1 LNHDA and CDR2 SQIVND (reference sequence). The CDR3 has 14 residues. The CDR3 sequence is CAVSSDRESQPQHF. In DNA form, the CDR3 reads TGTGCCGTTTCCTCAGACAGGGAAAGTCAGCCCCAGCATTTT.

This chain uses TRBV29-1 with TRBJ2-1, with a tentative D call TRBD1 (5 bases). The CDR3 has 14 amino acids. With 2 bases removed from V and 3 bases from J, the gap between germline ends came to 11 bases. The germline gives CDR1 SQVTM, CDR2 ANQGSEA. CDR3 nucleotide sequence: TGCAGCGTTGAATATAGGCAGGGCTACAATGAGCAGTTCTTC. It yields the protein CSVEYRQGYNEQFF.

V is TRBV6-1 and J is TRBJ2-7; 8 bases are shared with TRBD1. With 4 bases clipped from V and 12 bases from J, the junction kept 8 bases outside the gene matches. The germline gives CDR1 MNHNS, CDR2 SASEGT. There are 12 residues in the CDR3. CDR3 in amino acids: CASSAPPGTGYF. For the CDR3, the DNA is TGTGCCAGCAGTGCCCCTCCCGGGACAGGGTACTTC.

V and J are TRBV7-9 and TRBJ1-3; 8 bases map to TRBD1. Germline V gene sequence: CDR1 SEHNR, CDR2 FQNEAQ (reference sequence). The V and J ends lost 4 bases and 2 bases, in that order; junction bases with no gene match: 4. The CDR3 totals 15 residues. CDR3 bases: TGTGCCAGCAGCTCCAGGGGGCCGGCTGGAAACACCATATATTTT. Translated, it gives CASSSRGPAGNTIYF.

This chain links TRBV5-4 with TRBJ1-1; D perhaps matches TRBD1 (6 bases). Germline assignment: CDR1 SGHNT and CDR2 YYREEE (reference sequence). V was trimmed by 0 bases and J by 9 bases, leaving 9 bases between them. This CDR3 has 12 residues. The DNA of the CDR3 is TGTGCCAGCAGCTTGGGAACAGGGAAAGCTTTCTTT. Translation gives CASSLGTGKAFF.

This sequence joins TRBV9 and TRBJ2-1; no definite D call. The length of the CDR3 is 16 residues. Per germline, CDR1 SGDLS and CDR2 YYNGEE. V was pared by 2 bases and J by 6 bases, with 18 bases between. The DNA for the CDR3 is TGTGCCAGCAGCGTCGGCCAGGATAGTACAGTCAATGAGCAGTTCTTC. Translated, it gives CASSVGQDSTVNEQFF.

The chain uses TRBV28 and TRBJ2-6; no clear D gene. The CDR3 runs 15 residues. Trimming shortened V by 5 bases and J by 2 bases, and 10 bases separated the two germline ends. From germline, CDR1 is MDHEN and CDR2 SYDVKM. CDR3 sequence (DNA): TGTGCCAGCAGTCCACCCAGGACTGGGGCCAACGTCCTGACTTTC. Its protein product is CASSPPRTGANVLTF.

The CDR3 is CASSGGQGANTEAFF. CDR3 in DNA: TGTGCCAGCAGTGGGGGCCAGGGGGCAAACACTGAAGCTTTCTTT. The rearrangement links TRBV6-6 to TRBJ1-1; 8 positions match TRBD1. This CDR3 is 15 amino acids long. Germline V lookup: CDR1 MNHNY, CDR2 SVGAGI (reference sequence). V was pared by 5 bases and J by 2 bases, with 7 bases of the junction left unmatched.

This clone was counted between two and nine times. The gene calls are TRBV11-1 and TRBJ2-3; 11 bases fit TRBD2. The CDR3 totals 17 residues. Germline-derived CDR1 and CDR2 are SGHAT and FQDESV (reference sequence). Trimming at V came to 1 base and at J to 2 bases, leaving 5 bases not matched to a gene. The CDR3 here is CASSLERLAGSTDTQYF. As DNA, the CDR3 is TGTGCCAGCAGCTTAGAACGACTAGCGGGATCCACAGATACGCAGTATTTT.

The chain has TRBV7-2 and TRBJ2-5; D possibly corresponds to TRBD1 (6 bases). The DNA matches TRBJ2-7 better at its end, which makes the J call doubtful. Looked up from germline, CDR1 is SGHTA and CDR2 is FQGNSA. The CDR3 covers 14 residues. CDR3 bases: TGTGCCAGCAGCCTAGAACAGGGCTCCTACGAGCAGTACTTC. It specifies CASSLEQGSYEQYF.

V usage is TRBV7-2 and J usage is TRBJ1-1, with TRBD1 as a possible D gene (6 bases). The CDR3 sequence is 13 residues long. The germline V gene has CDR1 SGHTA and CDR2 FQGNSA. V lost 5 bases and J 1 base, leaving 8 bases between the germline ends. CDR3 loop: CASSTGQNTEAFF. The CDR3 bases are TGTGCCAGCAGCACGGGACAGAACACTGAAGCTTTCTTT.